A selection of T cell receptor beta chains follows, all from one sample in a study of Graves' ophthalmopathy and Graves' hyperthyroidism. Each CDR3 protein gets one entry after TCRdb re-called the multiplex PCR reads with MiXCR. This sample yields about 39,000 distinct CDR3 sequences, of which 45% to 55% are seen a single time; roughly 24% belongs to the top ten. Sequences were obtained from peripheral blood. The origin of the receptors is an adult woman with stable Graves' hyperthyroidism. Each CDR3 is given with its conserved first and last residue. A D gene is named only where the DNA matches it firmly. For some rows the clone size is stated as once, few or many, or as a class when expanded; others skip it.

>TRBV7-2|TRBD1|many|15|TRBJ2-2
CASSRGQYNTGELFF
TGTGCCAGCAGCCGGGGACAGTACAACACCGGGGAGCTGTTTTTT
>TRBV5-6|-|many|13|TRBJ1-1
CASSFARGPEAFF
TGTGCCAGCAGCTTTGCACGGGGCCCTGAAGCTTTCTTT
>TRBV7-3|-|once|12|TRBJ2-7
CASSLTPWEQYF
TGTGCCAGCAGCCTGACACCATGGGAGCAGTACTTC
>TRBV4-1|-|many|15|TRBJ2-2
CASSRGTTNTGELFF
TGCGCCAGCAGCCGGGGGACAACGAACACCGGGGAGCTGTTTTTT
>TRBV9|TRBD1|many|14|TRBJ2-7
CASSTGQGGYEQYF
TGTGCCAGCAGCACGGGACAGGGGGGCTACGAGCAGTACTTC
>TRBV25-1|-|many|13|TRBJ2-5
CASTAWWGGTQYF
TGTGCCAGCACCGCATGGTGGGGAGGGACCCAGTACTTC
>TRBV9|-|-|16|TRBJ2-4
CASSVDREGGKNIQYF
TGTGCCAGCAGCGTAGACAGGGAGGGAGGCAAAAACATTCAGTACTTC
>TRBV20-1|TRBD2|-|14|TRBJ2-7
CSAGRLAGADEQYF
TGCAGTGCTGGACGGCTAGCGGGAGCTGACGAGCAGTACTTC
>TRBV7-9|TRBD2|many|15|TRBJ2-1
CASQIAGGPDDEQFF
TGTGCCAGCCAGATAGCGGGAGGGCCAGATGATGAGCAGTTCTTC
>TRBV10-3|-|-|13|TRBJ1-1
CAISLMGDTEAFF
TGTGCCATCAGCTTGATGGGGGACACTGAAGCTTTCTTT
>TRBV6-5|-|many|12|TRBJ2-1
CASSYRGGPRVF
TGTGCCAGCAGTTATCGTGGCGGGCCTAGGGTCTTC
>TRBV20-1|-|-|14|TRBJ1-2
CSAWDIQANYGYTF
TGCAGTGCTTGGGACATTCAAGCTAACTATGGCTACACCTTC
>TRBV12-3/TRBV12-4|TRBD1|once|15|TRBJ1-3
CASSLGTGYGYTIYF
TGTGCCAGCAGTTTGGGGACAGGGTATGGCTACACCATATATTTT
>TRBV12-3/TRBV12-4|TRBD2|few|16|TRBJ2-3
CASSEWEGIESDTQYF
TGTGCCAGCAGTGAATGGGAGGGGATCGAGTCAGATACGCAGTATTTT
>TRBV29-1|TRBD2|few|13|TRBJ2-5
CSVVSGSGETQYF
TGCAGCGTCGTTAGCGGGAGTGGGGAGACCCAGTACTTC
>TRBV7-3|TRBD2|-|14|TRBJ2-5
CASSRGGAGETQYF
TGTGCCAGCAGCCGGGGGGGCGCTGGAGAGACCCAGTACTTC
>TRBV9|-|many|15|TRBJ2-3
CASSVGTGYTDTQYF
TGTGCCAGCAGCGTAGGCACAGGGTACACAGATACGCAGTATTTT
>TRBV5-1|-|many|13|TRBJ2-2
CASSLDHWGELFF
TGCGCCAGCAGCTTGGACCATTGGGGGGAGCTGTTTTTT
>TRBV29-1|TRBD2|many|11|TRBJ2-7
CSGGLAGEQYF
TGCAGCGGTGGACTAGCGGGCGAGCAGTACTTC
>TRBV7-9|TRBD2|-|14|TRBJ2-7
CASSLTSGSNEQYF
TGTGCCAGCAGCTTAACTAGCGGGAGCAACGAGCAGTACTTC
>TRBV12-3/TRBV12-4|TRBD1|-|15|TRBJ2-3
CASSLGTGYTDTQYF
TGTGCCAGCAGTTTGGGGACAGGGTACACAGATACGCAGTATTTT
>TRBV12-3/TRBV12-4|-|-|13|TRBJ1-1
CASRPRGGRHAFF
TGTGCCAGCAGACCTAGGGGGGGGCGGCACGCTTTCTTT
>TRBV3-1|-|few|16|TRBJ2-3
CASSLTPGQGTDTQYF
TGTGCCAGCAGCCTAACACCGGGGCAGGGCACAGATACGCAGTATTTT
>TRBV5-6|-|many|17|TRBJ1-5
CASSLANSWRTDQPQHF
TGTGCCAGCAGCTTGGCCAACAGTTGGAGGACAGATCAGCCCCAGCATTTT
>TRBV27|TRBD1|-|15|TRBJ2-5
CASSRGTGGSETQYF
TGTGCCAGCAGTCGAGGGACAGGGGGTAGCGAGACCCAGTACTTC
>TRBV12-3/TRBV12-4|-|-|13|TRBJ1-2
CASSPSPNYGYTF
TGTGCCAGCAGTCCCAGCCCTAACTATGGCTACACCTTC
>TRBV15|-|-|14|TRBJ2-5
CATSRGGPQETQYF
TGTGCCACCAGCAGAGGGGGCCCCCAAGAGACCCAGTACTTC
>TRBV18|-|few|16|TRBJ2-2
CASSPRGLLNTGELFF
TGTGCCAGCTCACCGCGGGGACTCCTGAACACCGGGGAGCTGTTTTTT
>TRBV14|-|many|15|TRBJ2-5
CASSPLAGRQETQYF
TGTGCCAGCAGCCCCCTGGCAGGGAGGCAAGAGACCCAGTACTTC
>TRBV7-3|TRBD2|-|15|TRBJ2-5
CASSFSGRPQETQYF
TGTGCCAGCAGCTTTAGCGGGAGACCCCAAGAGACCCAGTACTTC
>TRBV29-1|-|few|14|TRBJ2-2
CSVDLQGNTGELFF
TGCAGCGTTGATCTCCAGGGGAACACCGGGGAGCTGTTTTTT
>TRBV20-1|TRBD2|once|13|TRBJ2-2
CGALAANTGELFF
TGCGGTGCTCTAGCGGCGAACACCGGGGAGCTGTTCTTT
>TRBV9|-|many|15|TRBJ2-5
CASSVGSLAGETQYF
TGTGCCAGCAGCGTAGGGTCTCTAGCCGGGGAGACCCAGTACTTC
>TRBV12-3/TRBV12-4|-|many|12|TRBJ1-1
CASRSGNTEAFF
TGTGCCAGCAGGTCCGGGAACACTGAAGCTTTCTTT
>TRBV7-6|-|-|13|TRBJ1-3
CASSLASSGTIYF
TGTGCCAGCAGCTTAGCGTCTAGCGGGACCATATATTTT
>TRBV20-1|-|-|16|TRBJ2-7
CSARERAWGQGYEQYF
TGCAGTGCTAGAGAAAGGGCTTGGGGGCAGGGTTACGAGCAGTACTTC
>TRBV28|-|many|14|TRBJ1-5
CASSFSAGEQPQHF
TGTGCCAGCAGTTTCTCGGCAGGGGAACAGCCCCAGCATTTT
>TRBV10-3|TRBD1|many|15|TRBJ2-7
CASNPGTEPSYEQYF
TGTGCCTCAAATCCCGGGACAGAACCTTCCTACGAGCAGTACTTC
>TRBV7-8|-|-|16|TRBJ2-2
CASSLVRSINTGELFF
TGTGCCAGCAGCTTAGTCCGGAGCATAAACACCGGGGAGCTGTTTTTT
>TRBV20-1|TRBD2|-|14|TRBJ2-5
CSAGPSGRAETQYF
TGCAGTGCTGGCCCTAGCGGGAGGGCAGAGACCCAGTACTTC
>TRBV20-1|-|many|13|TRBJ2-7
CSARPHKTYEQYF
TGCAGTGCTAGACCCCACAAGACCTACGAGCAGTACTTC